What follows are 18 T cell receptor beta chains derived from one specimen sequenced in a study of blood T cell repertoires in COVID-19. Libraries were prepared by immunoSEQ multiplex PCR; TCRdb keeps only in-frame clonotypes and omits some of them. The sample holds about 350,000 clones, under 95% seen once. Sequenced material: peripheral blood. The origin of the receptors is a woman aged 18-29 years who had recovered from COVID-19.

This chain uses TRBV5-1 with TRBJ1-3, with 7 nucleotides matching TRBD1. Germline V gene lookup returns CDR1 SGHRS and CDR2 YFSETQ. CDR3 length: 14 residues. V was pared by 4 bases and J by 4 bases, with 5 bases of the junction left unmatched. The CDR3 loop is CASSTTGLGNTIYF. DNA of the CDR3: TGCGCCAGCAGCACGACAGGGTTGGGAAACACCATATATTTT.

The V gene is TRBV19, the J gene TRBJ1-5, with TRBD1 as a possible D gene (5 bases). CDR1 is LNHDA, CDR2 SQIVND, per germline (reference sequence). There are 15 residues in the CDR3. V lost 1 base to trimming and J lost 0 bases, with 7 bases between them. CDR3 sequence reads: CASSIGDSSNQPQHF. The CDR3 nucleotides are TGTGCCAGTAGTATAGGCGACAGTAGCAATCAGCCCCAGCATTTT.

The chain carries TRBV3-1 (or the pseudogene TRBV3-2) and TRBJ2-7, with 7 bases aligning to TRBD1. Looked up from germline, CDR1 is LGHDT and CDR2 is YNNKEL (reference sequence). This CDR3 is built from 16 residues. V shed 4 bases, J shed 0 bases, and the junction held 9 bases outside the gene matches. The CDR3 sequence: CASSPPDRADSYEQYV. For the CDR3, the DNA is TGTGCCAGCAGCCCGCCCGACAGGGCCGACTCCTACGAGCAGTACGTC.

The CDR3 protein is CASRTGTIETQYF. CDR3 in DNA: TGTGCCAGCAGAACCGGGACTATTGAGACCCAGTACTTC. The genes are TRBV7-2 and TRBJ2-5; 7 bases fit TRBD2. The CDR3 is 13 amino acids. Germline V CDR1 and CDR2: SGHTA, FQGNSA. V was pared by 6 bases and J by 5 bases, with 6 bases of the junction left unmatched. Complete variable domain (other parts from reference TRBV7-2 and TRBJ2-5): GAGVSQSPSNKVTEKGKDVELRCDPISGHTALYWYRQSLGQGLEFLIYFQGNSAPDKSGLPSDRFSAERTGGSVSTLTIQRTQQEDSAVYLCASRTGTIETQYFGPGTRLLVL.

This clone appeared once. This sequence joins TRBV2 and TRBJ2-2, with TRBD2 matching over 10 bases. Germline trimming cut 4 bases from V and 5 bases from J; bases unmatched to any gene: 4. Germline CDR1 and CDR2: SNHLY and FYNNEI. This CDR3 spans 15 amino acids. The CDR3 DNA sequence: TGTGCCAGCAGTGGGAGCGGGAGGGGAACCGGGGAGCTGTTTTTT. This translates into CASSGSGRGTGELFF.

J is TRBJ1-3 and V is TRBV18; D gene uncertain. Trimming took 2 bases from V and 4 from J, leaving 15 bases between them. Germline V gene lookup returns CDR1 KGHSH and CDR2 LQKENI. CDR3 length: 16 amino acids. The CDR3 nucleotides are TGTGCCAGCTCACCAACGTCATCAAACCAGGGAAACACCATATATTTT. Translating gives CASSPTSSNQGNTIYF.

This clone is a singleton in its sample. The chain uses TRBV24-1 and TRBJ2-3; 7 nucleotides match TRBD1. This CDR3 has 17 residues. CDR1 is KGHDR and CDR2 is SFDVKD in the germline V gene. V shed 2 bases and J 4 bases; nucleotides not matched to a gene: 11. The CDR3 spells CATSDSRLGRGSDTQYF. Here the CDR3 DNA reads TGTGCCACCAGTGATTCGCGGCTTGGCAGGGGGTCAGATACGCAGTATTTT.

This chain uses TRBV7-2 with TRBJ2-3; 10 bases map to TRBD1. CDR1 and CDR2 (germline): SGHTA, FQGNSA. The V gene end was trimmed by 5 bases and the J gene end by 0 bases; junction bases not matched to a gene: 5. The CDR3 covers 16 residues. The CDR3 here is CASSPRTGGSTDTQYF. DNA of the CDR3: TGTGCCAGCAGCCCGCGGACAGGGGGTAGCACAGATACGCAGTATTTT.

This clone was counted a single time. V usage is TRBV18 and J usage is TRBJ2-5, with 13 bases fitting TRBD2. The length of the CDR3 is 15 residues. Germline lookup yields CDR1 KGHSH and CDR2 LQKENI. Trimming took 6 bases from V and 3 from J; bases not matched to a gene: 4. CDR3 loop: CASSHGTSGKETQYF. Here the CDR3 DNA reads TGTGCCAGCTCTCACGGGACTAGCGGGAAAGAGACCCAGTACTTC.

CDR3 in DNA: TGCGCCAGCAGCCGGACTAGCGGTGATTACGAGCAGTACGTC. It specifies CASSRTSGDYEQYV. The chain combines TRBV10-2 with TRBJ2-7, with 10 bases that match TRBD2. The ends lost 6 bases at V and 4 bases at J; junction bases unmatched: 6. Germline assignment: CDR1 WSHSY and CDR2 SAAADI. CDR3 length equals 14 residues.

Here the CDR3 reads CASSPGGLAGETQYF. The CDR3, as DNA: TGTGCCAGTAGTCCCGGGGGACTAGCGGGAGAGACCCAGTACTTC. This chain connects TRBV19 to TRBJ2-5, with 12 bases that match TRBD2. The CDR3 totals 15 residues. The V and J ends lost 5 bases and 4 bases, in that order; junction bases with no gene match: 5. Germline V gene data show CDR1 as LNHDA and CDR2 as SQIVND (reference sequence).

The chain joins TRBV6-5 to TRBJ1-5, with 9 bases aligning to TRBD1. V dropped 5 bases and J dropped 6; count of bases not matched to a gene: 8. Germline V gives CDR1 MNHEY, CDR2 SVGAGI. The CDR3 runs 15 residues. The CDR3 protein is CASSTGQGVGQPQHF. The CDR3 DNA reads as TGTGCCAGCAGTACGGGACAGGGAGTCGGTCAGCCCCAGCATTTT.

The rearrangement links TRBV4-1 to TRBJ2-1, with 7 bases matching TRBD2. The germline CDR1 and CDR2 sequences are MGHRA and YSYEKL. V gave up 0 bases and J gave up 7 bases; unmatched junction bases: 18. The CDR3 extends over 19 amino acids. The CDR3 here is CASSQDPTTSGNGWNEQFF. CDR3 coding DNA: TGCGCCAGCAGCCAAGATCCAACTACCAGCGGGAATGGTTGGAATGAGCAGTTCTTC.

CDR3 nucleotide sequence: TGTGCCAGCAGCTTAACCCCAGGGTCGGGGCCCCAGCATTTT. This gives the protein CASSLTPGSGPQHF. The chain recombines TRBV3-1 (or the pseudogene TRBV3-2) with TRBJ1-5, with D perhaps matching TRBD1 (5 bases). V lost 5 bases to trimming and J lost 9 bases, with 17 bases between them. Germline V gene data show CDR1 as LGHDT and CDR2 as YNNKEL (reference sequence). CDR3 size: 14 residues.

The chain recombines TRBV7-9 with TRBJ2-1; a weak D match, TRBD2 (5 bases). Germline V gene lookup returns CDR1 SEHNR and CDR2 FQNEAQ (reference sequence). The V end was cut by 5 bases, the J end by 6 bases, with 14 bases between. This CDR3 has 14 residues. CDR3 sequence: CASSKPSSRNEQFF. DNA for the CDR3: TGTGCCAGCAGCAAACCTAGCTCACGCAATGAGCAGTTCTTC.

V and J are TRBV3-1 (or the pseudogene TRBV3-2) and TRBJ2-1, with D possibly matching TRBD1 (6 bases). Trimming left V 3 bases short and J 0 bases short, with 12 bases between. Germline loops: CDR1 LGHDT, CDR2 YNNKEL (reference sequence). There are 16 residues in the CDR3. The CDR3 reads CASSHQTGSSYNEQFF. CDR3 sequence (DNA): TGTGCCAGCAGCCATCAAACAGGGAGCTCCTACAATGAGCAGTTCTTC.

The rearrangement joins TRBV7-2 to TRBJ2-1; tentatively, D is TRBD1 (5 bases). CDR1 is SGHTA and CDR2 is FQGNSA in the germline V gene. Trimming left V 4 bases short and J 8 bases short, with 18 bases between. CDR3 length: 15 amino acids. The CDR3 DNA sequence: TGTGCCAGCAGCTCCCTAAGGGGCAAAGGCTATGAGCAGTTCTTC. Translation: CASSSLRGKGYEQFF.

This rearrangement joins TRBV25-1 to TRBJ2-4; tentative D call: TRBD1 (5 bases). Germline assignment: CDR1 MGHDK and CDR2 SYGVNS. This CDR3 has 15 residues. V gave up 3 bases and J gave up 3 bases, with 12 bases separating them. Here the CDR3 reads CASSETVLGKNIQYF. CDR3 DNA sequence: TGTGCCAGCAGTGAGACAGTTCTCGGCAAAAACATTCAGTACTTC.